A selection of T cell receptor beta chains follows, all from one sample in a study. TCRdb re-called the 5' RACE reads through MiXCR, storing one row per CDR3 protein. The table shows tens of thousands of distinct CDR3 sequences, with around 28% occurring only once. Sequenced: naive CD4+ T cells sorted from blood. The source is a female donor with breast cancer. Each CDR3 is given with its conserved first and last residue. The D gene is left open where the match is weak. A clone size is listed for some rows: how often the clone was seen (once, few, many), or a class if it is expanded.

CDR3 length: 14
D gene: NA
V gene: TRBV5-1
J gene: TRBJ1-1
clone size: NA
CDR3 DNA: TGCGCCAGCAGCTTGGGGCAGGGTAAAACTGAAGCTTTCTTT
CDR3 protein: CASSLGQGKTEAFF

CDR3 length: 15
D gene: NA
V gene: TRBV7-7
J gene: TRBJ2-1
clone size: NA
CDR3 DNA: TGTGCTAGCAGCTTAGGGCCGGGGGCTGCCGATGAGCAGTTCTTC
CDR3 protein: CASSLGPGAADEQFF

CDR3 length: 11
D gene: NA
V gene: TRBV12-3/TRBV12-4
J gene: TRBJ1-2
clone size: NA
CDR3 DNA: TGTGCCAGCAGTGCCAGATATGGCTACACCTTC
CDR3 protein: CASSARYGYTF

CDR3 length: 15
D gene: NA
V gene: TRBV7-9
J gene: TRBJ1-5
clone size: medium-sized
CDR3 DNA: TGTGCCAGCAGCCCCGGGGCGGGGGCTGGGCAGCCCCAGCATTTT
CDR3 protein: CASSPGAGAGQPQHF

CDR3 length: 15
D gene: TRBD2
V gene: TRBV3-1
J gene: TRBJ2-2
clone size: NA
CDR3 DNA: TGTGCCAGCAGCCAATCAGCGGGACCCACCGGGGAGCTGTTTTTT
CDR3 protein: CASSQSAGPTGELFF

CDR3 length: 14
D gene: TRBD1
V gene: TRBV20-1
J gene: TRBJ2-5
clone size: NA
CDR3 DNA: TGCAGTGCTAGGGTGGGGACAGGGTCAGAGACCCAGTACTTC
CDR3 protein: CSARVGTGSETQYF

CDR3 length: 14
D gene: NA
V gene: TRBV5-1
J gene: TRBJ2-5
clone size: many
CDR3 DNA: TGCGCCAGCTGCCGCGGGGAATGGGGTGAGACCCAGTACTTC
CDR3 protein: CASCRGEWGETQYF

CDR3 length: 13
D gene: NA
V gene: TRBV5-1
J gene: TRBJ2-1
clone size: NA
CDR3 DNA: TGCGCCAGCAGCCGGTACAGGGTTTCAGAGCAGTTCTTC
CDR3 protein: CASSRYRVSEQFF

CDR3 length: 13
D gene: NA
V gene: TRBV7-2
J gene: TRBJ1-5
clone size: NA
CDR3 DNA: TGTGCCAGCAGCGAGATAGGAGGGCAGCCCCAGCATTTT
CDR3 protein: CASSEIGGQPQHF

CDR3 length: 12
D gene: NA
V gene: TRBV6-6
J gene: TRBJ1-3
clone size: NA
CDR3 DNA: TGTGCCAGCACCGCCGCGGGAAACACCATATATTTT
CDR3 protein: CASTAAGNTIYF

CDR3 length: 13
D gene: NA
V gene: TRBV11-2
J gene: TRBJ2-7
clone size: NA
CDR3 DNA: TGTGCCAGCAGCTCCTCTCCCTCCTACGAGCAGTACTTC
CDR3 protein: CASSSSPSYEQYF

CDR3 length: 12
D gene: NA
V gene: TRBV29-1
J gene: TRBJ2-5
clone size: NA
CDR3 DNA: TGCAGCGGGGTGCAGGGATGGGAGACCCAGTACTTC
CDR3 protein: CSGVQGWETQYF

CDR3 length: 12
D gene: NA
V gene: TRBV12-3/TRBV12-4
J gene: TRBJ1-2
clone size: few
CDR3 DNA: TGTGCCAGCAGTTTTTGGGGAAATGGCTACACCTTC
CDR3 protein: CASSFWGNGYTF

CDR3 length: 15
D gene: TRBD1
V gene: TRBV5-1
J gene: TRBJ2-7
clone size: NA
CDR3 DNA: TGCGCCAGCAGACCATGGACAGGGGGTGTGGAGGAGCAGTACTTC
CDR3 protein: CASRPWTGGVEEQYF

CDR3 length: 15
D gene: TRBD2
V gene: TRBV3-1
J gene: TRBJ2-1
clone size: NA
CDR3 DNA: TGTGCCAGCAGCCGTGGACTAGCGGGAGCGGGTGAGCAGTCCTTC
CDR3 protein: CASSRGLAGAGEQSF

CDR3 length: 16
D gene: TRBD2
V gene: TRBV7-2
J gene: TRBJ2-7
clone size: NA
CDR3 DNA: TGTGCCAGCAGCTTAGCTAGCGGGAGGGCTAACCACGAGCAGTACTTC
CDR3 protein: CASSLASGRANHEQYF

CDR3 length: 15
D gene: NA
V gene: TRBV7-2
J gene: TRBJ1-1
clone size: few
CDR3 DNA: TGTGCCAGCAGCACGCAAGGGGTGGAAAGCACTGAAGCTTTCTTT
CDR3 protein: CASSTQGVESTEAFF

CDR3 length: 16
D gene: NA
V gene: TRBV21-1
J gene: TRBJ1-1
clone size: few
CDR3 DNA: TGTGCCAGCAACCGTCGGGGGGGGCGTAGGAACACTGAAGCTTTCTTT
CDR3 protein: CASNRRGGRRNTEAFF

CDR3 length: 18
D gene: TRBD1
V gene: TRBV2
J gene: TRBJ2-6
clone size: NA
CDR3 DNA: TGTGCCAGCAGGCCGGGGACAGGGGGGACATCTGGGGCCAACGTCCTGACTTTC
CDR3 protein: CASRPGTGGTSGANVLTF

CDR3 length: 15
D gene: NA
V gene: TRBV6-6
J gene: TRBJ1-2
clone size: few
CDR3 DNA: TGTGCCAGCAGGGGAGGGAGCTCCTACGTCTATGGCTACACCTTC
CDR3 protein: CASRGGSSYVYGYTF

CDR3 length: 12
D gene: TRBD1
V gene: TRBV29-1
J gene: TRBJ2-6
clone size: few
CDR3 DNA: TGCAGCGTCATGGACAGGGTCGGCGTCCTGACTTTC
CDR3 protein: CSVMDRVGVLTF

CDR3 length: 15
D gene: TRBD1
V gene: TRBV24-1
J gene: TRBJ2-5
clone size: NA
CDR3 DNA: TGTGCCACCAGTGACCCGGGACAGGGGGAAGGGACCCAGTACTTC
CDR3 protein: CATSDPGQGEGTQYF

CDR3 length: 14
D gene: TRBD2
V gene: TRBV20-1
J gene: TRBJ2-2
clone size: NA
CDR3 DNA: TGCAGTGTCCCCTATGCCGGGGGGGCTGGGGAGCTGTTTTTT
CDR3 protein: CSVPYAGGAGELFF

CDR3 length: 14
D gene: TRBD2
V gene: TRBV20-1
J gene: TRBJ2-1
clone size: many
CDR3 DNA: TGCAGTGTTGGACTAGCTCCCCCCTACAATGAGCAGTTCTTC
CDR3 protein: CSVGLAPPYNEQFF

CDR3 length: 14
D gene: TRBD1
V gene: TRBV11-2
J gene: TRBJ1-1
clone size: NA
CDR3 DNA: TGTACCAGCACCTGGACAGGGGGCCGTGCTGAAGCTTTCTTT
CDR3 protein: CTSTWTGGRAEAFF

CDR3 length: 14
D gene: NA
V gene: TRBV7-9
J gene: TRBJ1-5
clone size: few
CDR3 DNA: TGTGCCAGCAGCCCTCGACAGGGCAATCAGCCCCAGCATTTT
CDR3 protein: CASSPRQGNQPQHF

CDR3 length: 16
D gene: TRBD1
V gene: TRBV24-1
J gene: TRBJ2-2
clone size: many
CDR3 DNA: TGTGCCACCAGAACAGGGGCCCCCGGGAACACCGGGGAGCTGTTTTTT
CDR3 protein: CATRTGAPGNTGELFF

CDR3 length: 14
D gene: TRBD2
V gene: TRBV20-1
J gene: TRBJ2-1
clone size: many
CDR3 DNA: TGCAGTGCTGGACTAGCGGGGGCCGATAATGAGCAGTTCTTC
CDR3 protein: CSAGLAGADNEQFF

CDR3 length: 18
D gene: NA
V gene: TRBV6-2/TRBV6-3
J gene: TRBJ2-7
clone size: NA
CDR3 DNA: TGTGCCAGCAGTTACCCCCGGACTGGCAGGAGGTTTACCTACGAGCAGTACTTC
CDR3 protein: CASSYPRTGRRFTYEQYF

CDR3 length: 14
D gene: TRBD1
V gene: TRBV20-1
J gene: TRBJ2-5
clone size: NA
CDR3 DNA: TGCAGGGCTAGTGGCAGGGGGCGCGTAGAGACCCAGTACTTC
CDR3 protein: CRASGRGRVETQYF

CDR3 length: 14
D gene: NA
V gene: TRBV9
J gene: TRBJ1-1
clone size: many
CDR3 DNA: TGTGCCAGCAGCGTTACCGCATCGAACACTGAAGCTTTCTTT
CDR3 protein: CASSVTASNTEAFF

CDR3 length: 15
D gene: NA
V gene: TRBV19
J gene: TRBJ1-5
clone size: NA
CDR3 DNA: TGTGCCAGTAGTATGGGGGCGGCAGACGGGCAGCCCCAGCATTTT
CDR3 protein: CASSMGAADGQPQHF

CDR3 length: 14
D gene: TRBD2
V gene: TRBV6-1
J gene: TRBJ2-5
clone size: NA
CDR3 DNA: TGTGCCATTACAGGACTGGGGGGAGGGGAGACCCAGTACTTC
CDR3 protein: CAITGLGGGETQYF

CDR3 length: 14
D gene: NA
V gene: TRBV4-3
J gene: TRBJ1-2
clone size: many
CDR3 DNA: TGCGCCAGCAGCCCCCAGGGGCCCGGCTATGGCTACACCTTC
CDR3 protein: CASSPQGPGYGYTF

CDR3 length: 19
D gene: TRBD1
V gene: TRBV14
J gene: TRBJ2-7
clone size: few
CDR3 DNA: TGTGCCAGCAGCCAAGATCTCCACCAATCCCGGGACAGATTCTACGAGCAGTACTTC
CDR3 protein: CASSQDLHQSRDRFYEQYF

CDR3 length: 16
D gene: TRBD2
V gene: TRBV6-5
J gene: TRBJ2-1
clone size: NA
CDR3 DNA: TGTGCCAGCAGTTACATGACTGCGGGAGGGCCGCGTGAGCAGTTCTTC
CDR3 protein: CASSYMTAGGPREQFF

CDR3 length: 11
D gene: NA
V gene: TRBV18
J gene: TRBJ1-2
clone size: many
CDR3 DNA: TGTGCCAGCTCATATGGCTATGGCTACACCTTC
CDR3 protein: CASSYGYGYTF

CDR3 length: 13
D gene: TRBD1
V gene: TRBV7-3
J gene: TRBJ1-1
clone size: medium-sized
CDR3 DNA: TGTGCCAGCAGCAAAAGACAGGGGGCTGAAGCTTTCTTT
CDR3 protein: CASSKRQGAEAFF

CDR3 length: 14
D gene: TRBD1
V gene: TRBV5-1
J gene: TRBJ2-3
clone size: NA
CDR3 DNA: TGCGCCAGCAGCTTACAGGGGGCGGGAGATACGCAGTATTTT
CDR3 protein: CASSLQGAGDTQYF

CDR3 length: 14
D gene: TRBD1
V gene: TRBV3-1
J gene: TRBJ1-5
clone size: NA
CDR3 DNA: TGTGCCAGCAGCTTCGGGACAGGGAATCAGCCCCAGCATTTT
CDR3 protein: CASSFGTGNQPQHF

CDR3 length: 15
D gene: NA
V gene: TRBV15
J gene: TRBJ2-3
clone size: many
CDR3 DNA: TGTGCCACCAGCAGAGTTGCGGGGCCAACAGATACGCAGTATTTT
CDR3 protein: CATSRVAGPTDTQYF